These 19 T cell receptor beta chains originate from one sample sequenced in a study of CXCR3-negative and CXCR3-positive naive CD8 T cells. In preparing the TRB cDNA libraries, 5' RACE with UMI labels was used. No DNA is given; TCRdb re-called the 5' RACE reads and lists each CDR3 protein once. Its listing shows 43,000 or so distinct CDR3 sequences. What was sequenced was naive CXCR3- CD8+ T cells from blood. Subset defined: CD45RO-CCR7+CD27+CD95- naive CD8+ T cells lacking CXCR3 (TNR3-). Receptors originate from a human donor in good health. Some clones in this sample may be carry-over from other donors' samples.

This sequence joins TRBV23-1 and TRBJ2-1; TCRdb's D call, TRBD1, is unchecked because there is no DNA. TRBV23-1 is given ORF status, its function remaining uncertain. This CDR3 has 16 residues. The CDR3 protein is CASSPHIQGPHNEQFF.

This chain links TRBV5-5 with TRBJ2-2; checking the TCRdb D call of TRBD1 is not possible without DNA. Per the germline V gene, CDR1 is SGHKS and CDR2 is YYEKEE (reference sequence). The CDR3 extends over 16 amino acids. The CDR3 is CASSPGPGANTGELFF. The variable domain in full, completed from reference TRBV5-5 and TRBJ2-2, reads DAGVTQSPTHLIKTRGQQVTLRCSPISGHKSVSWYQQVLGQGPQFIFQYYEKEERGRGNFPDRFSARQFPNYSSELNVNALLLGDSALYLCASSPGPGANTGELFFGEGSRLTVL.

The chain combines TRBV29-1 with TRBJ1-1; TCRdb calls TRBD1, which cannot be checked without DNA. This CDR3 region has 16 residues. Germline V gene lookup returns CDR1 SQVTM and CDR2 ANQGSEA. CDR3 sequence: CSSLGGDRDSRTEAFF.

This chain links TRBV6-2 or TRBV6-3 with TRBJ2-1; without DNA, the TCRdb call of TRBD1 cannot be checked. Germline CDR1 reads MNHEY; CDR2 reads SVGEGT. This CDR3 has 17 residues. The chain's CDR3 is CASSYSTLGDPYNEQFF.

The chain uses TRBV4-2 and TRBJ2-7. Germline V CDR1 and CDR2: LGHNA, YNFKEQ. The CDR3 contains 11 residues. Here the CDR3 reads CASSASYEQYF.

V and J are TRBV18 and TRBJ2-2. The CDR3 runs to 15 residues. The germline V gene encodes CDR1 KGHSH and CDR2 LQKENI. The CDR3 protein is CASSPPNDNTGELFF.

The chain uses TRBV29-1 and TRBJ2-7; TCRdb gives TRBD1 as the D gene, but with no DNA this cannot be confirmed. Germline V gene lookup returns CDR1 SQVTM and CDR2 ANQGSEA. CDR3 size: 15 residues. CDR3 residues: CSVVGGQGASYEQYF.

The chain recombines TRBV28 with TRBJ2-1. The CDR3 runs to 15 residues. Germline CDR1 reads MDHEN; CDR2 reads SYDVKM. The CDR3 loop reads CASSFPRVSYNEQFF.

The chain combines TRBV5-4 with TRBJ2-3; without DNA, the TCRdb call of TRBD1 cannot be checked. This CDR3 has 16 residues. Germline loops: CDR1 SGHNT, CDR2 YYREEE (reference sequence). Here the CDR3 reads CASRPRDGGIPDTQYF. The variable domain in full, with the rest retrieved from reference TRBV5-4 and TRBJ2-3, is ETGVTQSPTHLIKTRGQQVTLRCSSQSGHNTVSWYQQALGQGPQFIFQYYREEENGRGNFPPRFSGLQFPNYSSELNVNALELDDSALYLCASRPRDGGIPDTQYFGPGTRLTVL.

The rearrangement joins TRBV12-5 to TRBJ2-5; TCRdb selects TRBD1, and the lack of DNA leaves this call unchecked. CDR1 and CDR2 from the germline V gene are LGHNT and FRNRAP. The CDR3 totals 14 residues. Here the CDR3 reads CASGLTGRPETQYF.

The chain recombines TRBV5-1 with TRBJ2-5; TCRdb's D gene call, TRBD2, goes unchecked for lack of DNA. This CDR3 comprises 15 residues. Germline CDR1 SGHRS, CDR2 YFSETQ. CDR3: CASSHSLEVPETQYF.

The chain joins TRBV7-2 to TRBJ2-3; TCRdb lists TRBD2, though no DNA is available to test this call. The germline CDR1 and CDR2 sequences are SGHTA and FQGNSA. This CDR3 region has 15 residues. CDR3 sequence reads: CASSSWTSETDTQYF.

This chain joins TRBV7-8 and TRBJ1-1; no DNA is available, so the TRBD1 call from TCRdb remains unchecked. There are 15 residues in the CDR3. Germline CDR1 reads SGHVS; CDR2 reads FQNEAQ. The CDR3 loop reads CASSLEIGGGTEAFF.

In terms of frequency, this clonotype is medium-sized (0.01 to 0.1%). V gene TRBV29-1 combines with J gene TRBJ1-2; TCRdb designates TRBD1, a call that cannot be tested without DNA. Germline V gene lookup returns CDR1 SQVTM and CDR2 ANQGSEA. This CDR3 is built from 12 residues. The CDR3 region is CSVDGVRAGYTF.

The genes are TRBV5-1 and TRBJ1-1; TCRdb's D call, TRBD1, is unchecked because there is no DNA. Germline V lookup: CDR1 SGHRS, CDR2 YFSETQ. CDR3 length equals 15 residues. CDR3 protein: CASSLSGTTNTEAFF.

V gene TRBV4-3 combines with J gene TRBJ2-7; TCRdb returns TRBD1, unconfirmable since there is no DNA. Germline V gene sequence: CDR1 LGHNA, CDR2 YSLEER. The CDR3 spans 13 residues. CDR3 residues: CASSQVWGDEQYF.

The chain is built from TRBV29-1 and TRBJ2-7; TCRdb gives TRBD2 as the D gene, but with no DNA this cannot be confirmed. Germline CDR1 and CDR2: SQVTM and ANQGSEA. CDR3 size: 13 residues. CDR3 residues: CSVESGASYEQYF.

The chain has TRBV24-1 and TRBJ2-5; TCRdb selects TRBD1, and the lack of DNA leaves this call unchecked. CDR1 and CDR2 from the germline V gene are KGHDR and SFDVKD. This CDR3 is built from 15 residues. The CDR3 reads CATSPKPHRGATQYF.

CDR3: CASRIRTSGLYNEQFF. The chain combines TRBV28 with TRBJ2-1; checking the TCRdb D call of TRBD2 is not possible without DNA. The germline V gene has CDR1 MDHEN and CDR2 SYDVKM. The CDR3 length is 16 residues.